This T cell receptor (beta chain) was sequenced in a study of cytomegalovirus exposure and HLA in healthy donors. Study-wide points: In a later analysis, HLA-associated TCR beta chains were more clonally expanded than equally common others. Highly shared sequence variants in one cluster were likely a sequencing artifact. Earlier findings revealed that most TCR beta V segments proved productive either about 90% or about 30% of the time.

These donors counted as nominally healthy when sampled, but unrecorded immune exposures were likely. As regards this clone: Its antigen remains unidentified.

Researchers ran the PCR with 60 Vbeta and 13 Jbeta primers. Clones were sequenced by immunoSEQ multiplex PCR, and TCRdb holds only the in-frame ones, with some missing. The sample records under 250,000 clones, roughly 85% being singletons. This CDR3 has 12 residues. Germline values: CDR1 MNHEY, CDR2 SVGAGI. V lost 0 bases and J 6 bases, leaving 6 bases between the germline ends. The sequencing input was PBMCs. The TCR was taken from a woman in her 50s in good health and CMV-seronegative. The rearrangement joins TRBV6-5 to TRBJ2-7; D may be TRBD1 (6 bases). The CDR3 nucleotides are TGTGCCAGCAGTTACTCAGGGGGCGAGCAGTACTTC. Translated, it gives CASSYSGGEQYF.